This T cell receptor (beta chain) derives from a study of vaccination and CD4 T cells after COVID-19. This clonotype was detected only a few times. The antigen remains undetermined. Cultured CD4+ T-cell DNA underwent Oncomine TCR Beta short-read sequencing. Extraction of genomic DNA was performed on cultured CD4+ T cells. TCRdb fed the PCR reads into MiXCR, producing one record per CDR3 protein. The sample holds 13,000 to 15,000 distinct CDR3 sequences, less than 35% seen once. Treatment in this sample: approximately nine-day PBMC culture with coronavirus spike peptide pools or control peptides (ViraFEST assay). V was pared by 3 bases and J by 3 bases, with 17 bases between. The CDR3 is made up of 18 amino acids. Germline CDR1 reads KGHDR; CDR2 reads SFDVKD.

The clonotype was recovered from a human donor who had recovered from COVID-19. Sequences were obtained from CD4+ T cells from blood, cultured in vitro. This sequence joins TRBV24-1 and TRBJ1-6; D remains ambiguous. The CDR3 bases are TGTGCCACCAGTGATCTCTGGGCAGGTAGTGGCTATAATTCACCCCTCCACTTT. Protein: CATSDLWAGSGYNSPLHF.